This TCR beta chain is from a study of radiotherapy plus CTLA-4 blockade in lung cancer (dated by TCRdb to between 2018 and 2020). Broadly, across the study: Objective responses occurred in roughly 19% of enrolled patients, and approximately 34% achieved disease control. What the research found in general, with its limitations: Increased serum interferon-beta after radiation, together with early dynamic changes in blood T cell clones, were reported to be the strongest predictors of response. After treatment with radiotherapy and ipilimumab, TCR clones that originated in tumors expanded in peripheral blood.

The CDR3 measures 13 amino acids from cysteine to phenylalanine. The retained sequence is limited to the CDR3, 39 bases, with the frame set at the first base. CDR1 and CDR2 are drawn from the germline V gene (reference sequence): SGHNT, YYREEE. V is pared back by 2 bases and J by 3 bases, with 8 bases lying between the germline termini. The study evaluated CTLA-4 blockade (ipilimumab) given together with focal radiation therapy in patients who had chemo-refractory metastatic non-small-cell lung cancer. Libraries were prepared through the immunoSEQ multiplex PCR assay. The source is immuneACCESS, and TCRdb retained only in-frame sequences with V and J called. Part of the clones is not carried over; for the studies checked, unresolved V genes explain less than half of this, and the remainder is unexplained. Within this sample are about 32,000 clones, with approximately 85% of them counted one time only. About 5.6% of the sample lies in the top ten.

A remark on this clone: The specificity of this receptor is unknown. The input lacks base qualities; no much larger clone sits a single base away.

The sequence is built from TRBV5-4 and TRBJ1-2; no D gene is confidently identified. The sample in question was peripheral blood, obtained from a patient treated with radiotherapy plus ipilimumab. The TCR sequence derives from a human donor with non-small cell lung cancer who had stable disease on radiotherapy plus ipilimumab. The CDR3 region: CASSFDIDYGYTF. The DNA is TGTGCCAGCAGCTTTGACATTGACTATGGCTACACCTTC.